The rows below give T cell receptor beta chains drawn from one sample of a study of blood T cells in healthy people across ages. In TCRdb, the 5' RACE reads were re-called with MiXCR into one record per CDR3 protein. The table lists about 810,000 distinct CDR3 sequences, under 40% of them singletons, with roughly 13% in the top ten. The specimen was blood. All receptors come from a man between 18 and 35 years old in good health. CDR3s include the opening cysteine and the closing phenylalanine or tryptophan. The D gene is left open where the match is weak. The size entry is marked missing in some rows and otherwise reads once, few, many or a size class.

TRBV4-1	TRBD2	NA	TRBJ2-7	CASNQDPRGAYEQYF	TGCGCCAGCAACCAAGACCCCCGGGGGGCCTACGAGCAGTACTTC
TRBV6-2/TRBV6-3	TRBD2	NA	TRBJ2-5	CASSYDGTSEETQYF	TGTGCCAGCAGTTACGACGGGACTAGTGAAGAGACCCAGTACTTC
TRBV7-2	TRBD1	NA	TRBJ1-2	CASSSTGGKGYGYTF	TGTGCCAGCAGCTCAACAGGGGGGAAAGGCTATGGCTACACCTTC
TRBV5-5	NA	NA	TRBJ2-2	CASSLIAGTNTGELFF	TGTGCCAGCAGCTTGATTGCGGGAACGAACACCGGGGAGCTGTTTTTT
TRBV24-1	TRBD1	few	TRBJ1-2	CATGDRGNYGYTF	TGTGCCACCGGGGACAGGGGTAACTATGGCTACACCTTC
TRBV3-1	TRBD1	NA	TRBJ2-2	CASSQVRTGAAGELFF	TGTGCCAGCAGCCAAGTCCGGACAGGGGCGGCCGGGGAGCTGTTTTTT
TRBV6-6	TRBD1	few	TRBJ1-5	CASSYSSSGQGTQPQHF	TGTGCCAGCAGTTACTCGAGTTCTGGACAGGGAACTCAGCCCCAGCATTTT
TRBV2	TRBD1	few	TRBJ1-2	CASRDRVFNYGYTF	TGTGCCAGCAGAGACAGGGTTTTTAACTATGGCTACACCTTC
TRBV20-1	TRBD1	few	TRBJ2-1	CSAGRGQVAYNEQFF	TGCAGTGCCGGGCGGGGACAGGTCGCCTACAATGAGCAGTTCTTC
TRBV5-1	NA	few	TRBJ2-3	CASSSTGFTDTQYF	TGCGCCAGCAGCTCGACAGGCTTCACAGATACGCAGTATTTT
TRBV5-1	NA	many	TRBJ2-1	CASSKQGDKGWNEQFF	TGCGCCAGCAGCAAGCAAGGGGACAAGGGGTGGAATGAGCAGTTCTTC
TRBV20-1	TRBD2	few	TRBJ2-1	CSAGQRAGGFDEQFF	TGCAGTGCTGGGCAGCGAGCGGGGGGTTTCGATGAGCAGTTCTTC
TRBV20-1	TRBD2	once	TRBJ2-7	CSARAGTSGGEYNEQYF	TGCAGTGCTAGAGCCGGGACTAGCGGGGGGGAGTACAATGAGCAGTACTTC
TRBV4-3	TRBD2	NA	TRBJ2-3	CASSQEWASGTDTQYF	TGCGCCAGCAGCCAAGAATGGGCTAGCGGGACGGATACGCAGTATTTT
TRBV7-9	NA	NA	TRBJ2-1	CASSATTSSYNEQFF	TGTGCCAGCAGCGCTACGACGAGCTCCTACAATGAGCAGTTCTTC
TRBV4-3	NA	few	TRBJ2-3	CASSQDRFGRGTDTQYF	TGCGCCAGCAGCCAAGATCGTTTCGGGCGGGGCACAGATACGCAGTATTTT
TRBV7-2	NA	few	TRBJ1-2	CASSLEGAPSNYGYTF	TGTGCCAGCAGCTTAGAAGGAGCCCCCTCTAACTATGGCTACACCTTC
TRBV12-3/TRBV12-4	NA	few	TRBJ1-2	CASSPTGPGGYTF	TGTGCCAGCAGTCCAACGGGGCCCGGGGGCTACACCTTC